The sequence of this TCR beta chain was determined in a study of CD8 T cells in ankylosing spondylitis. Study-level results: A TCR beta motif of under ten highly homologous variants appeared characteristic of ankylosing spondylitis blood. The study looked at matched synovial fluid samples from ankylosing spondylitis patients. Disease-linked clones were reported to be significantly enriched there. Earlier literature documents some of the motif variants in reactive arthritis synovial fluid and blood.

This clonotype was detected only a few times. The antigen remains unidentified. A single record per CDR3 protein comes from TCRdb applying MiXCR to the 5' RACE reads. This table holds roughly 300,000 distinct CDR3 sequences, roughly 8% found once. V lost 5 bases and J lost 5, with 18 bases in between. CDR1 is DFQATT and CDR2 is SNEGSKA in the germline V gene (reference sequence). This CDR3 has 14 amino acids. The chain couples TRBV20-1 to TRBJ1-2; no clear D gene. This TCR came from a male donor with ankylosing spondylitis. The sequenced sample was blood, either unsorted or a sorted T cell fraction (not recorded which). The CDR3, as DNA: TGCAGTGCTCCATTCGACCGAAGCCCTTATGGCTACACCTTC. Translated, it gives CSAPFDRSPYGYTF.